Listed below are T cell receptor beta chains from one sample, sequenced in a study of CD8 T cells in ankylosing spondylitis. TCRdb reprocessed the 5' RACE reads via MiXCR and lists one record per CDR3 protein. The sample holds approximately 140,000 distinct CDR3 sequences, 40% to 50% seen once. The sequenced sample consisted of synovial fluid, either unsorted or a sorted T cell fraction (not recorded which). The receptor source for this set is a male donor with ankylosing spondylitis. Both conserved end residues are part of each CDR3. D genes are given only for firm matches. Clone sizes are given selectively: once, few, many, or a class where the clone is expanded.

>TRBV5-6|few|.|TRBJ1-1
CASSLVVSEAFF
TGTGCCAGCAGCTTGGTCGTGTCAGAAGCTTTCTTT
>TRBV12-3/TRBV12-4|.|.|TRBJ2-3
CASSSYGGVATDTQYF
TGTGCCAGCAGTTCCTACGGGGGAGTGGCCACAGATACGCAGTATTTT
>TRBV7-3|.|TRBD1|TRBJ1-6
CASSPGTGVGSPLHF
TGTGCCAGCAGCCCCGGGACAGGGGTCGGCTCACCCCTCCACTTT
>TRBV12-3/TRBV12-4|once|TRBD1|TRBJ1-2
CASSPPSTGDYGYTF
TGTGCCAGCAGTCCCCCCTCGACAGGGGACTATGGCTACACCTTC
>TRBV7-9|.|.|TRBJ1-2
CASSLDGYTF
TGTGCCAGCAGCTTAGATGGCTACACCTTC
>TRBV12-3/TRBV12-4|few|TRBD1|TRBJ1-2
CASSFWRQGTYGYTF
TGTGCCAGCAGTTTTTGGAGACAGGGGACCTATGGCTACACCTTC
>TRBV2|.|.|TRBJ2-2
CASSGSPDAPGELFF
TGTGCCAGCAGTGGGAGCCCCGACGCTCCCGGGGAGCTGTTTTTT
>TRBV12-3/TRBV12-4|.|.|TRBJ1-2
CASSLTLGHHLFYGYTF
TGTGCCAGCAGCCTAACCTTGGGTCATCACCTTTTCTATGGCTACACCTTC
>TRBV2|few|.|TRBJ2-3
CASTPYYGTDTQYF
TGTGCCAGCACCCCCTACTACGGCACAGATACGCAGTATTTT
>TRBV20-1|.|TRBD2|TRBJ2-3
CSALEWGLSTDTQYF
TGCAGTGCCCTAGAGTGGGGACTATCCACAGATACGCAGTATTTT
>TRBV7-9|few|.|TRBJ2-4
CASGEVAKNIQYF
TGTGCCAGCGGCGAGGTGGCCAAAAACATTCAGTACTTC
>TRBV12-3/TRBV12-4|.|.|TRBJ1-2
CASSLAGGYTF
TGTGCCAGCAGTTTAGCGGGAGGCTACACCTTC
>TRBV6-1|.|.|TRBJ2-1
CASSGDVHNEQFF
TGTGCCAGCAGTGGCGATGTACACAATGAGCAGTTCTTC
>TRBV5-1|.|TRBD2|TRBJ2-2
CASSFPTGLAGALNTGELFF
TGCGCCAGCAGCTTCCCAACGGGACTAGCGGGGGCCTTGAACACCGGGGAGCTGTTTTTT
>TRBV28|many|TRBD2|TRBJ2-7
CASNSGGSSYEQYF
TGTGCCAGCAACTCGGGCGGGAGTTCCTACGAGCAGTACTTC
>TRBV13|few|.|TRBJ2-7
CASSLKVYYEQYF
TGTGCCAGCAGCTTAAAGGTTTACTACGAGCAGTACTTC
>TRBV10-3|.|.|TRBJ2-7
CAISDSPTYEQYF
TGTGCCATCAGTGACAGTCCAACCTACGAGCAGTACTTC
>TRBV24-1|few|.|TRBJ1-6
CATSETQGIPLHF
TGTGCCACCAGTGAGACTCAGGGAATTCCCCTCCACTTT
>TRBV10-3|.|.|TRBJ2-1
CAISGDSGLYNEQFF
TGTGCCATCAGTGGAGATAGCGGACTATACAATGAGCAGTTCTTC
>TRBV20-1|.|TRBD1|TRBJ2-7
CSAGTGWSYEQYF
TGCAGTGCCGGGACAGGGTGGTCCTACGAGCAGTACTTC
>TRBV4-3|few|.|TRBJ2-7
CASSQDVSYEQYF
TGCGCCAGCAGCCAAGACGTTTCTTACGAGCAGTACTTC
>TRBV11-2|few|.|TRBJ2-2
CASSSYGVLKAGYTGELFF
TGTGCCAGCAGCTCATATGGGGTGCTGAAGGCGGGATACACCGGGGAGCTGTTTTTT
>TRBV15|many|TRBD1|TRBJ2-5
CATSFGQGDQETQYF
TGTGCCACCAGCTTCGGACAGGGGGACCAAGAGACCCAGTACTTC